The 27 T cell receptor beta chains in this list originate from one sample, sequenced in a study of cytomegalovirus exposure and HLA in healthy donors. 13 Jbeta primers and 60 Vbeta primers were used for the PCR. Generated by immunoSEQ multiplex PCR, the TCRdb table keeps only in-frame clones and is missing some. The sample includes around 200,000 clones, approximately 80% of them seen just once. Material: PBMCs. The receptors originated from a girl between 2 and 10 years old in good health and CMV-seropositive.

This clone is a singleton in its sample. The chain couples TRBV5-4 to TRBJ1-2; possibly TRBD1 for D (6 bases). CDR1 is SGHNT and CDR2 is YYREEE in the germline V gene (reference sequence). The CDR3 is 15 amino acids. The ends were cut back, 3 bases at V and 8 bases at J, with 20 bases in the middle. The CDR3 DNA reads as TGTGCCAGCAGCTCCTTTGTCCCAGGGGCTGGGGGCTACACCTTC. As protein: CASSSFVPGAGGYTF.

This rearrangement joins TRBV19 to TRBJ1-2; a weak D match, TRBD1 (5 bases). CDR3 length: 14 residues. The V end lost 8 bases, the J end lost 4 bases, and 17 bases lay between the germline ends. The germline CDR1 and CDR2 sequences are LNHDA and SQIVND (reference sequence). CDR3 DNA sequence: TGTGCCAGTGTTCCTGACAGTTCCCGCTATGGCTACACCTTC. As protein: CASVPDSSRYGYTF.

The chain's CDR3 is CAGGLAGRNEQFF. The CDR3 DNA reads as TGTGCCGGCGGACTAGCGGGAAGAAATGAGCAGTTCTTC. The V gene is TRBV28, the J gene TRBJ2-1; 12 bases fit TRBD2. The CDR3 is 13 amino acids. The germline V gene has CDR1 MDHEN and CDR2 SYDVKM. V was clipped by 11 bases and J by 7 bases; unmatched bases: 6.

This chain links TRBV6-1 with TRBJ1-2, with TRBD1 matching 9 bases. V shed 3 bases, J shed 9 bases, and the junction held 5 bases outside the gene matches. In germline, CDR1 is MNHNS, CDR2 SASEGT. The CDR3 runs 13 residues. Here the CDR3 DNA reads TGTGCCAGCAGTGACCGGGACAGGGAAAGCTACACCTTC. This encodes CASSDRDRESYTF.

The chain recombines TRBV25-1 with TRBJ2-3, with TRBD1 matching over 9 bases. The CDR3 spans 16 residues. Trimming cost V 0 bases and J 6 bases; bases outside gene matches: 7. Per germline, CDR1 MGHDK and CDR2 SYGVNS. As DNA, the CDR3 is TGTGCCAGCAGTGAATATACAGGGGGCCGGGTGGATACGCAGTATTTT. Translation: CASSEYTGGRVDTQYF. Full variable domain (missing parts from reference TRBV25-1 and TRBJ2-3): EADIYQTPRYLVIGTGKKITLECSQTMGHDKMYWYQQDPGMELHLIHYSYGVNSTEKGDLSSESTVSRIRTEHFPLTLESARPSHTSQYLCASSEYTGGRVDTQYFGPGTRLTVL.

The chain couples TRBV6-5 to TRBJ1-1; D may be TRBD1 (6 bases). In germline, CDR1 is MNHEY, CDR2 SVGAGI. Trimming left V 5 bases short and J 5 bases short, with 15 bases between. This CDR3 is built from 14 residues. CDR3 nucleotide sequence: TGTGCCAGCAGTCATACACCCCAGGGGACTGAAGCTTTCTTT. Encoded protein: CASSHTPQGTEAFF.

The chain carries TRBV7-2 and TRBJ2-7; weak D call: TRBD1 (6 bases). CDR1 SGHTA and CDR2 FQGNSA come from the germline V gene. V gave up 4 bases and J gave up 4 bases, with 11 bases separating them. The CDR3 contains 13 residues. CDR3 DNA: TGTGCCAGCAGCTCTTATAGGGGGTACGAGCAGTACTTC. It specifies CASSSYRGYEQYF.

The V and J genes are TRBV30 and TRBJ2-4; D unclear. Trimming shortened V by 2 bases and J by 10 bases, and 21 bases separated the two germline ends. The CDR3 spans 15 residues. Germline V lookup: CDR1 GTSNPN, CDR2 SVGIG (reference sequence). In DNA, the CDR3 is TGTGCCTGGAGTCCACAACTATCGGAGAGCTCTATTCAGTACTTC. The encoded protein is CAWSPQLSESSIQYF. The whole variable domain, filled in from reference TRBV30 and TRBJ2-4, reads SQTIHQWPATLVQPVGSPLSLECTVEGTSNPNLYWYRQAAGRGLQLLFYSVGIGQISSEVPQNLSASRPQDRQFILSSKKLLLSDSGFYLCAWSPQLSESSIQYFGAGTRLSVL.

CDR3 nucleotide sequence: TGTGCTAGTGGGGAGGCAGGGACTCGTCATGAGCAGTTCTTC. Its protein is CASGEAGTRHEQFF. The rearrangement uses TRBV12-5 and TRBJ2-1, with D perhaps TRBD2 (6 bases). There are 14 residues in the CDR3. V was pared by 6 bases and J by 8 bases, with 17 bases between. Per the germline V gene, CDR1 is LGHNT and CDR2 is FRNRAP.

This rearrangement joins TRBV6-5 to TRBJ2-7; TRBD2 might be the D (7 bases). V was shortened by 6 bases and J by 2 bases, with 14 bases between the two germline ends. The CDR3 runs 14 residues. CDR1 and CDR2 from the germline V gene are MNHEY and SVGAGI. CDR3 residues: CASSLGGATYEQYF. The CDR3, as DNA: TGTGCCAGCAGCCTTGGGGGGGCCACCTACGAGCAGTACTTC.

DNA of the CDR3: TGTGCCAGCAGCCAAGGAGGACAGGTAACGCTCTATGGCTACACCTTC. Amino acid sequence: CASSQGGQVTLYGYTF. The genes are TRBV4-2 and TRBJ1-2; 7 bases match TRBD1. Germline CDR1 reads LGHNA; CDR2 reads YNFKEQ. The V gene end was trimmed by 1 base and the J gene end by 4 bases; junction bases not matched to a gene: 9. This CDR3 contains 16 residues.

Note on this clone: Given a much more abundant clone one base away, this may be a read error. The rearrangement joins TRBV25-1 to TRBJ1-1; D call uncertain. Trimming shortened V by 6 bases and J by 1 base, and 6 bases separated the two germline ends. The CDR3 has 12 amino acids. CDR1 and CDR2 from the germline V gene are MGHDK and SYGVNS. DNA of the CDR3: TGTGCCAGCAGGCTAGGGAACACTGAAGCTTTCTTT. This translates into CASRLGNTEAFF.

The V and J genes are TRBV19 and TRBJ1-5; TRBD1 matches at 9 bases. The germline CDR1 and CDR2 sequences are LNHDA and SQIVND (reference sequence). J gave up 2 bases and V 9 bases, and 8 bases lay outside the gene matches. This CDR3 is built from 15 residues. CDR3 in amino acids: CASIQTGGGNQPQHF. In DNA, the CDR3 is TGTGCCAGCATACAAACAGGGGGCGGCAATCAGCCCCAGCATTTT.

The chain recombines TRBV10-3 with TRBJ2-3; 7 bases map to TRBD1. This CDR3 is built from 16 residues. Germline trimming cut 6 bases from V and 1 base from J; bases unmatched to any gene: 10. The germline V gene encodes CDR1 ENHRY and CDR2 SYGVKD. Here the CDR3 DNA reads TGTGCCATCAGGGCCAGGGGGATTCTGGGCACAGATACGCAGTATTTT. Protein: CAIRARGILGTDTQYF.

This rearrangement joins TRBV28 to TRBJ2-3, with TRBD2 identical over 9 bases. The V and J ends lost 3 bases and 6 bases, in that order; junction bases with no gene match: 10. The CDR3 length is 16 residues. Germline lookup yields CDR1 MDHEN and CDR2 SYDVKM. This CDR3 is CASSLRAGGGADTQYF. In DNA form, the CDR3 reads TGTGCCAGCAGTTTGCGAGCGGGAGGTGGAGCGGATACGCAGTATTTT.

The chain recombines TRBV30 with TRBJ2-1; no clear D. The germline CDR1 and CDR2 sequences are GTSNPN and SVGIG (reference sequence). V lost 6 bases to trimming and J lost 1 base, with 4 bases between them. CDR3 length: 11 amino acids. This chain's CDR3 is CACGSYNEQFF. DNA of the CDR3: TGTGCCTGCGGTTCCTACAATGAGCAGTTCTTC.

In its sample, this clone was seen once. The chain joins TRBV25-1 to TRBJ2-7; D may be TRBD2 (6 bases). The CDR3 spans 15 residues. Germline lookup yields CDR1 MGHDK and CDR2 SYGVNS. Trimming took 4 bases from V and 0 from J, leaving 13 bases between them. The CDR3 sequence: CASSGPEGSSYEQYF. The DNA for the CDR3 is TGTGCCAGCAGTGGGCCGGAGGGGTCCTCCTACGAGCAGTACTTC.

V usage is TRBV7-3 and J usage is TRBJ2-3, with unresolved D. Trimming shortened V by 1 base and J by 7 bases, and 9 bases separated the two germline ends. The CDR3 runs 13 residues. Germline CDR1 is SGHTA and CDR2 is FQGTGA. The CDR3 DNA follows: TGTGCCAGCAGCTTAAAAGGCGGCCATACGCAGTATTTT. This gives the protein CASSLKGGHTQYF.

V is TRBV30 and J is TRBJ2-5; 7 bases match TRBD2. Per the germline V gene, CDR1 is GTSNPN and CDR2 is SVGIG (reference sequence). V was pared by 5 bases and J by 4 bases, with 13 bases of the junction left unmatched. CDR3 length: 15 residues. CDR3 DNA: TGTGCCTGGGGGAGGGAGCTAGTCGCAGGAGAGACCCAGTACTTC. Amino acids: CAWGRELVAGETQYF.

CDR3: CASSLSRLDYGYTF. Written as DNA, the CDR3 is TGTGCCAGCTCACTTTCGAGACTTGACTATGGCTACACCTTC. The rearrangement joins TRBV18 to TRBJ1-2; D is unclear. Between the trimmed V and J ends, which lost 4 bases and 3 bases, there was a span of 12 bases. Germline CDR1 and CDR2: KGHSH and LQKENI. This CDR3 is 14 amino acids long.

The chain links TRBV10-3 to TRBJ1-1; 7 nucleotides align to TRBD1. Germline CDR1 and CDR2: ENHRY and SYGVKD. V dropped 8 bases and J dropped 4; count of bases not matched to a gene: 10. The CDR3 is 14 amino acids. CDR3 in amino acids: CAIGKTGQVTEAFF. CDR3 nucleotide sequence: TGTGCCATCGGCAAGACAGGGCAGGTCACTGAAGCTTTCTTT.

The rearrangement joins TRBV2 to TRBJ2-4; D is possibly TRBD1 (5 bases). Germline lookup yields CDR1 SNHLY and CDR2 FYNNEI. This CDR3 is built from 13 residues. V was pared by 7 bases and J by 8 bases, with 15 bases between. Here the CDR3 reads CASNRGREYIQYF. The CDR3 DNA follows: TGTGCCAGCAATAGGGGCAGGGAATACATTCAGTACTTC.

The chain recombines TRBV27 with TRBJ2-7; 8 nucleotides line up with TRBD1. V lost 4 bases to trimming and J lost 1 base; unmatched junction nucleotides: 6. Germline V gene lookup returns CDR1 MNHEY and CDR2 SMNVEV (reference sequence). The CDR3 extends over 15 amino acids. The CDR3 here is CASSYSGTGSYEQYF. CDR3 sequence (DNA): TGTGCCAGCAGTTACTCCGGGACAGGTTCCTACGAGCAGTACTTC.

This chain uses TRBV9 with TRBJ2-2, with D perhaps matching TRBD2 (5 bases). CDR1 is SGDLS and CDR2 is YYNGEE in the germline V gene. CDR3 length: 13 residues. The V end lost 4 bases, the J end lost 3 bases, and 7 bases lay between the germline ends. The CDR3 nucleotides read TGTGCCAGCAGCCCGCGGGACACCGGGGAGCTGTTTTTT. It yields the protein CASSPRDTGELFF.

This clone is a singleton in its sample. This chain links TRBV5-4 with TRBJ2-7; D is possibly TRBD1 (5 bases). This CDR3 contains 13 residues. Trimming took 0 bases from V and 4 from J, leaving 8 bases between them. Looked up from germline, CDR1 is SGHNT and CDR2 is YYREEE (reference sequence). DNA of the CDR3: TGTGCCAGCAGCTTGGGACAGCTATACGAGCAGTACTTC. Protein: CASSLGQLYEQYF. Complete variable domain (other parts from reference TRBV5-4 and TRBJ2-7): ETGVTQSPTHLIKTRGQQVTLRCSSQSGHNTVSWYQQALGQGPQFIFQYYREEENGRGNFPPRFSGLQFPNYSSELNVNALELDDSALYLCASSLGQLYEQYFGPGTRLTVT.

V gene TRBV29-1 combines with J gene TRBJ2-7, with TRBD1 matching over 8 bases. The CDR3 loop spans 13 amino acids. CDR1 and CDR2 from the germline V gene are SQVTM and ANQGSEA. V shed 6 bases and J 1 base; nucleotides not matched to a gene: 5. This CDR3 is CSVERDRSYEQYF. DNA of the CDR3: TGCAGCGTAGAACGGGACAGGTCCTACGAGCAGTACTTC.

The CDR3 sequence is CASSLLKGETEAFF. The DNA of the CDR3 is TGTGCCAGCAGTTTATTAAAGGGAGAGACTGAAGCTTTCTTT. The chain employs TRBV27 and TRBJ1-1, with D unresolved. The CDR3 runs to 14 residues. V lost 1 base, J lost 5 bases, and 11 bases lay in between. CDR1 MNHEY and CDR2 SMNVEV come from the germline V gene (reference sequence).